The 23 T cell receptor beta chains below all came from one sample that was sequenced in a study of radiotherapy plus CTLA-4 blockade in lung cancer. Method: immunoSEQ multiplex PCR; TCRdb's copy keeps in-frame clones and lacks some. The sample has roughly 73,000 clones; around 86% are singletons. Sequenced here: peripheral blood, sampled from a patient treated with radiotherapy plus ipilimumab. The receptors stem from a human donor with non-small cell lung cancer that progressed on radiotherapy plus ipilimumab.

The V call is TRBV10-3, the J call TRBJ2-7; 8 bases match TRBD1. The germline gives CDR1 ENHRY, CDR2 SYGVKD. V dropped 6 bases and J dropped 7; count of bases not matched to a gene: 8. This CDR3 is built from 13 residues. The CDR3 nucleotides are TGTGCCATCAGGGCAGGGGGCGCGGGGGAGCAGTACTTC. This codes for CAIRAGGAGEQYF.

This clone was observed a handful of times. The genes are TRBV5-5 and TRBJ1-2; D gene uncertain. The V and J ends lost 0 bases and 6 bases respectively, with 15 bases between them. The CDR3 loop spans 15 amino acids. Germline V gene data show CDR1 as SGHKS and CDR2 as YYEKEE (reference sequence). This chain's CDR3 is CASSLASGLANGYTF. The CDR3 region has the DNA TGTGCCAGCAGCTTGGCGTCAGGACTAGCGAATGGCTACACCTTC.

This clone was seen only a few times. V gene TRBV28 combines with J gene TRBJ2-5, with no clear D. Trimming pared 6 bases from V and 2 bases from J, leaving 13 bases between. Germline lookup yields CDR1 MDHEN and CDR2 SYDVKM. The CDR3 has 14 residues. In DNA form, the CDR3 reads TGTGCCAGCAGCCTGCTTTCATCGCAAGAGACCCAGTACTTC. Its protein is CASSLLSSQETQYF.

This chain links TRBV6-1 with TRBJ2-1, with a tentative D call TRBD1 (6 bases). This CDR3 has 14 residues. Trimming removed 2 bases at V and 7 bases at J, with 12 bases between. Germline CDR1 and CDR2: MNHNS and SASEGT. The CDR3, as DNA: TGTGCCAGCAGTGAATCCAGGGGAAGGAATGAGCAGTTCTTC. It translates to CASSESRGRNEQFF.

This sequence joins TRBV5-6 and TRBJ2-5, with TRBD2 matching over 12 bases. From germline, CDR1 is SGHDT and CDR2 YYEEEE. The J segment lost 11 bases and the V segment lost 1 base, leaving 12 bases of the junction unmatched. This CDR3 contains 16 residues. The CDR3 nucleotides are TGTGCCAGCAGCTTGCCCCCCGGGACTAGCGGGCCTAAGCAGTACTTC. Translation: CASSLPPGTSGPKQYF.

This clone has only one observation. The chain recombines TRBV2 with TRBJ2-5; 10 nucleotides line up with TRBD1. This CDR3 region has 15 residues. Germline assignment: CDR1 SNHLY and CDR2 FYNNEI. V lost 6 bases and J lost 5; bases outside the gene matches: 9. CDR3 sequence: CASREMTGGGETQYF. The CDR3 coding sequence is TGTGCCAGCAGAGAAATGACAGGGGGCGGGGAGACCCAGTACTTC. The variable domain in full, with the rest retrieved from reference TRBV2 and TRBJ2-5, is EPEVTQTPSHQVTQMGQEVILRCVPISNHLYFYWYRQILGQKVEFLVSFYNNEISEKSEIFDDQFSVERPDGSNFTLKIRSTKLEDSAMYFCASREMTGGGETQYFGPGTRLLVL.

The genes are TRBV21-1 and TRBJ2-7. TRBV21-1 is a recognized pseudogene. CDR3 length equals 12 residues. CDR3 in amino acids: CASRTRGGGQYV. CDR3 sequence (DNA): TGTGCCAGCAGAACCCGCGGAGGGGGGCAGTACGTC.

The chain employs TRBV6-5 and TRBJ2-6; D unresolved. The length of the CDR3 is 14 residues. The germline V and J ends were trimmed by 4 bases and 0 bases, with 4 bases remaining between them. Per germline, CDR1 MNHEY and CDR2 SVGAGI. The CDR3 bases are TGTGCCAGCAGTTCGTCCTCTGGGGCCAACGTCCTGACTTTC. The encoded protein is CASSSSSGANVLTF.

This chain joins TRBV28 and TRBJ1-5, with D maybe TRBD1 (6 bases). This CDR3 contains 16 residues. Trimming removed 5 bases from V and 0 bases from J, with 14 bases in between. Germline CDR1 reads MDHEN; CDR2 reads SYDVKM. The CDR3, as DNA: TGTGCCAGCAGTACCCGGACAGCGTATAGCAATCAGCCCCAGCATTTT. Its translation is CASSTRTAYSNQPQHF.

This sequence joins TRBV5-1 and TRBJ2-5; TRBD2 aligns across 15 bases. Germline V gene lookup returns CDR1 SGHRS and CDR2 YFSETQ. V shed 4 bases and J 2 bases; nucleotides not matched to a gene: 3. The CDR3 runs to 16 residues. This CDR3 reads CASSPGLAGGQETQYF. Here the CDR3 DNA reads TGCGCCAGCAGCCCCGGACTAGCGGGAGGGCAAGAGACCCAGTACTTC.

The chain employs TRBV5-1 and TRBJ1-2; D gene unclear. Germline CDR1 is SGHRS and CDR2 is YFSETQ. The V and J ends lost 1 base and 2 bases respectively, with 12 bases between them. This CDR3 region has 15 residues. The CDR3 loop is CASSLSADENYGYTF. The CDR3 nucleotides are TGCGCCAGCAGCTTGTCGGCTGATGAGAACTATGGCTACACCTTC.

V gene TRBV30 combines with J gene TRBJ2-1; TRBD2 matches at 11 bases. The trim removed 4 bases at V and 6 bases at J, leaving 14 bases unmatched. Germline V lookup: CDR1 GTSNPN, CDR2 SVGIG (reference sequence). The CDR3 has 17 amino acids. The CDR3 here is CAWNSGRAGAISNEQFF. The CDR3 DNA reads as TGTGCCTGGAATAGCGGGAGGGCTGGGGCCATTTCCAATGAGCAGTTCTTC.

The chain carries TRBV2 and TRBJ2-2, with 7 nucleotides matching TRBD2. Germline CDR1 is SNHLY and CDR2 is FYNNEI. Trimming took 7 bases from V and 4 from J; bases not matched to a gene: 3. The CDR3 sequence is 13 residues long. This chain's CDR3 is CASTSGVTGELFF. CDR3 bases: TGTGCCAGCACTAGCGGCGTCACCGGGGAGCTGTTTTTT.

This clone was detected only once. The same CDR3 arises from other DNA sequences in this sample as well. The chain has TRBV11-2 and TRBJ1-5; 7 bases agree with TRBD1. Germline V gene sequence: CDR1 SGHAT, CDR2 FQNNGV. The CDR3 has 15 amino acids. V lost 2 bases, J lost 1 base, and 2 bases stayed unmatched. In DNA, the CDR3 is TGTGCCAGCAGCTTAACAGGGGACAGCAATCAGCCCCAGCATTTT. This translates into CASSLTGDSNQPQHF.

The rearrangement uses TRBV28 and TRBJ2-1, with a possible D match to TRBD1 (6 bases). Germline CDR1 reads MDHEN; CDR2 reads SYDVKM. This CDR3 is 14 amino acids long. Trimming took 6 bases from V and 3 from J, leaving 12 bases between them. The CDR3 coding sequence is TGTGCCAGCAGGACCCGGGACAACTACAATGAGCAGTTCTTC. Protein sequence: CASRTRDNYNEQFF. Filled out from reference TRBV28 and TRBJ2-1, the complete variable domain reads DVKVTQSSRYLVKRTGEKVFLECVQDMDHENMFWYRQDPGLGLRLIYFSYDVKMKEKGDIPEGYSVSREKKERFSLILESASTNQTSMYLCASRTRDNYNEQFFGPGTRLTVL.

This clone came up a few times. The V call is TRBV30, the J call TRBJ1-2; the D is unclear. Germline CDR1 GTSNPN, CDR2 SVGIG (reference sequence). Trimming left V 8 bases short and J 4 bases short, with 11 bases between. This CDR3 is built from 11 residues. The CDR3 sequence: CAGSGLYGYTF. The CDR3 DNA reads as TGTGCCGGCTCCGGGCTCTATGGCTACACCTTC. Full variable domain (outside the CDR3, taken from reference TRBV30 and TRBJ1-2): SQTIHQWPATLVQPVGSPLSLECTVEGTSNPNLYWYRQAAGRGLQLLFYSVGIGQISSEVPQNLSASRPQDRQFILSSKKLLLSDSGFYLCAGSGLYGYTFGSGTRLTVV.

The rearrangement links TRBV29-1 to TRBJ2-2, with 8 bases identical to TRBD2. CDR3 length: 13 residues. The trim removed 7 bases at V and 5 bases at J, leaving 6 bases unmatched. Per germline, CDR1 SQVTM and CDR2 ANQGSEA. The CDR3 sequence is CSGAGAMTGELFF. The CDR3 DNA reads TGCAGCGGAGCGGGAGCTATGACCGGGGAGCTGTTTTTT.

CDR3 sequence: CATSRVSGQGAYEQYF. The CDR3 DNA reads as TGTGCCACCAGCAGAGTATCGGGACAGGGGGCCTACGAGCAGTACTTC. The chain is built from TRBV15 and TRBJ2-7; TRBD1 matches 11 bases. Germline CDR1 LNHNV, CDR2 YYDKDF (reference sequence). J gave up 2 bases and V 1 base, and 4 bases lay outside the gene matches. This CDR3 is 16 amino acids long. The full variable domain, in which reference TRBV15 and TRBJ2-7 provide the parts outside the CDR3, is DAMVIQNPRYQVTQFGKPVTLSCSQTLNHNVMYWYQQKSSQAPKLLFHYYDKDFNNEADTPDNFQSRRPNTSFCFLDIRSPGLGDTAMYLCATSRVSGQGAYEQYFGPGTRLTVT.

This clone was detected only once. The chain uses TRBV6-1 and TRBJ2-1; D unresolved. Germline CDR1 reads MNHNS; CDR2 reads SASEGT. This CDR3 is 18 amino acids long. Trimming stripped 2 bases from V and 13 bases from J, with 30 bases between. The DNA for the CDR3 is TGTGCCAGCAGTGAAATGGCCCTTCGTTCCTTAACATCCCGAACACAGTTCTTC. This sequence encodes CASSEMALRSLTSRTQFF.

The chain recombines TRBV7-8 with TRBJ2-5, with D uncertain. Per germline, CDR1 SGHVS and CDR2 FQNEAQ. This CDR3 region has 13 residues. V lost 5 bases and J 4 bases, leaving 11 bases between the germline ends. The CDR3 is CASSPPVTETQYF. Here the CDR3 DNA reads TGTGCCAGCAGCCCCCCGGTAACAGAGACCCAGTACTTC.

The chain is built from TRBV4-2 and TRBJ2-1, with D perhaps TRBD2 (6 bases). Per germline, CDR1 LGHNA and CDR2 YNFKEQ. Trimming took 2 bases from V and 6 from J, leaving 14 bases between them. This CDR3 is built from 15 residues. The CDR3 here is CASSQTGTGSNEQFF. The CDR3 DNA is TGTGCCAGCAGCCAAACCGGGACTGGGAGCAATGAGCAGTTCTTC.

The rearrangement uses TRBV7-3 and TRBJ2-5; TRBD2 matches 8 bases. The length of the CDR3 is 17 residues. Germline V lookup: CDR1 SGHTA, CDR2 FQGTGA. V lost 5 bases to trimming and J lost 2 bases; unmatched junction nucleotides: 13. The CDR3 loop reads CASSALGQLAAQETQYF. DNA of the CDR3: TGTGCCAGCAGCGCCCTGGGGCAACTAGCGGCACAAGAGACCCAGTACTTC.

The chain links TRBV19 to TRBJ1-2, with TRBD1 matching 7 bases. The CDR3 loop spans 14 amino acids. Unmatched junction bases numbered 11, after V lost 5 bases and J lost 8 bases. Germline V CDR1 and CDR2: LNHDA, SQIVND (reference sequence). The chain's CDR3 is CASSVRQGQSGYTF. The CDR3 DNA reads TGTGCCAGTAGTGTCAGACAGGGACAATCCGGCTACACCTTC.